The T cell receptor (beta chain) described here comes from a study of CD4+ T cells in melanoma. Study-wide findings and caveats: Neoantigen-specific CD4+ T cells in melanoma reportedly had diverse differentiation states. CD8+ T cell, macrophage and B cell function reportedly correlated with neoantigen-specific CD4+ T cells.

A remark on this clone: Its antigen is as yet unknown.

Some clones are missing from TCRdb's copy, which holds only in-frame ones; the method was immunoSEQ multiplex PCR. Here the sample spans about 140,000 clones, 85% to 95% being singletons. The CDR3 loop spans 15 amino acids. J gave up 4 bases and V 6 bases, and 9 bases lay outside the gene matches. Germline values: CDR1 KGHSH, CDR2 LQKENI. The rearrangement uses TRBV18 and TRBJ2-3; TRBD2 matches 8 bases. This TCR was recovered from a human donor with melanoma. The CDR3 protein is CASSAAGGQADTQYF. CDR3 sequence (DNA): TGTGCCAGCTCGGCCGCGGGGGGCCAGGCAGATACGCAGTATTTT. Full variable domain (outside the CDR3, taken from reference TRBV18 and TRBJ2-3): NAGVMQNPRHLVRRRGQEARLRCSPMKGHSHVYWYRQLPEEGLKFMVYLQKENIIDESGMPKERFSAEFPKEGPSILRIQQVVRGDSAAYFCASSAAGGQADTQYFGPGTRLTVL.